The 18 T cell receptor beta chains below come from one sample, sequenced in a study of cytomegalovirus exposure and HLA in healthy donors. The method was immunoSEQ multiplex PCR; TCRdb's version includes in-frame clones alone and lacks a portion of them. The repertoire holds some 140,000 clones, with 70% to 90% as singletons. The source material was PBMCs. All receptors derive from a man in his late teens or twenties in good health and CMV-seropositive.

The chain is built from TRBV6-7 and TRBJ1-1, with D unclear. TRBV6-7 belongs to the ORF category, with a function that is uncertain. V lost 6 bases and J 1 base, leaving 18 bases between the germline ends. The CDR3 sequence is 16 residues long. CDR3 region: CASRSPVGGRNTEAFF. The CDR3 DNA is TGTGCCAGCAGATCCCCGGTGGGAGGTAGGAACACTGAAGCTTTCTTT.

The chain uses TRBV7-9 and TRBJ2-2, with a possible D match to TRBD1 (5 bases). Germline V CDR1 and CDR2: SEHNR, FQNEAQ (reference sequence). Trimming took off 0 bases at V and 6 bases at J, with 14 bases between the two ends. This CDR3 region has 16 residues. The CDR3 bases are TGTGCCAGCAGCTTAGCCAGGGCCGATCGACCCGGGGAGCTGTTTTTT. Amino acid sequence: CASSLARADRPGELFF.

This clone was recorded only once. The chain joins TRBV25-1 to TRBJ2-1, with D possibly being TRBD1 (6 bases). This CDR3 spans 16 amino acids. Trimming removed 5 bases at V and 3 bases at J, with 17 bases between. Germline values: CDR1 MGHDK, CDR2 SYGVNS. CDR3 DNA: TGTGCCAGCAGTAAAGGTGCCAGGGGTCTCTACAATGAGCAGTTCTTC. It codes for CASSKGARGLYNEQFF.

This clone has more than one count but fewer than ten. V gene TRBV9 combines with J gene TRBJ2-5, with 7 bases matching TRBD1. Germline-derived CDR1 and CDR2 are SGDLS and YYNGEE. V lost 0 bases, J lost 5 bases, and 4 bases stayed unmatched. The CDR3 has 14 residues. CDR3 DNA sequence: TGTGCCAGCAGCGTAGGGGGACAGTTGGAGACCCAGTACTTC. It specifies CASSVGGQLETQYF.

V is TRBV27 and J is TRBJ1-1; TRBD1 aligns across 7 bases. CDR1 MNHEY and CDR2 SMNVEV come from the germline V gene (reference sequence). V trimming: 5 bases; J trimming: 4 bases; junction bases outside the gene matches: 7. This CDR3 comprises 14 residues. As DNA, the CDR3 is TGTGCCAGCAGTCACGACCCAGGGGGCACTGAAGCTTTCTTT. Amino acids: CASSHDPGGTEAFF.

DNA of the CDR3: TGTGCCAGCAGCTTCGCCGGGACTAGCTACGAGCAGTACTTC. Its translation: CASSFAGTSYEQYF. The chain uses TRBV11-2 and TRBJ2-7, with TRBD2 matching over 8 bases. The CDR3 length is 14 residues. V dropped 3 bases and J dropped 3; count of bases not matched to a gene: 4. CDR1 and CDR2 (germline): SGHAT, FQNNGV.

V and J are TRBV19 and TRBJ1-4, with 7 bases aligning to TRBD1. After removal of 5 bases from V and 5 bases from J, the junction contained 8 bases not matched to a gene. CDR1 and CDR2 from the germline V gene are LNHDA and SQIVND (reference sequence). The CDR3 extends over 15 amino acids. This CDR3 reads CASSSRQGRNEKLFF. The DNA for the CDR3 is TGTGCCAGTAGTTCACGACAGGGAAGGAATGAAAAACTGTTTTTT.

This clone came up a few times. V is TRBV20-1 and J is TRBJ1-1, with D possibly being TRBD1 (5 bases). The CDR3 contains 9 residues. CDR1 is DFQATT and CDR2 is SNEGSKA in the germline V gene (reference sequence). V was cut by 7 bases and J by 11 bases, with 11 bases left in between. The CDR3 nucleotides read TGCAGTGTTGGGGCCGGCGCTTTCTTT. Its translation is CSVGAGAFF.

The rearrangement joins TRBV15 to TRBJ2-1; TRBD2 agrees at 14 bases. The germline V gene encodes CDR1 LNHNV and CDR2 YYDKDF (reference sequence). This CDR3 spans 18 amino acids. V trimming: 10 bases; J trimming: 9 bases; junction bases outside the gene matches: 20. Here the CDR3 reads CAIRLGTSGSGTHREQFF. The CDR3 bases are TGTGCCATCCGCCTGGGGACTAGCGGGAGTGGGACACACCGTGAGCAGTTCTTC. Filled out from reference TRBV15 and TRBJ2-1, the complete variable domain reads DAMVIQNPRYQVTQFGKPVTLSCSQTLNHNVMYWYQQKSSQAPKLLFHYYDKDFNNEADTPDNFQSRRPNTSFCFLDIRSPGLGDTAMYLCAIRLGTSGSGTHREQFFGPGTRLTVL.

The genes are TRBV7-3 and TRBJ2-7, with D possibly TRBD2 on 5 matching bases. CDR1 SGHTA and CDR2 FQGTGA come from the germline V gene. The CDR3 is 11 amino acids. Trimming removed 3 bases from V and 6 bases from J, with 6 bases in between. This CDR3 is CASSLRAEQYF. CDR3 in DNA: TGTGCCAGCAGCTTGAGGGCCGAGCAGTACTTC.

The chain joins TRBV9 to TRBJ1-2; 8 bases are a match to TRBD1. Germline CDR1 and CDR2: SGDLS and YYNGEE. J lost 2 bases, V lost 4 bases, and 7 bases had no gene match. The CDR3 is 15 amino acids. Here the CDR3 reads CASSNDRGRNYGYTF. DNA for the CDR3: TGTGCCAGCAGCAACGACAGGGGAAGGAACTATGGCTACACCTTC.

V and J are TRBV7-2 and TRBJ2-7; 9 nucleotides match TRBD2. Germline CDR1 SGHTA, CDR2 FQGNSA. The trim removed 1 base at V and 6 bases at J, leaving 10 bases unmatched. CDR3 length equals 16 residues. CDR3 residues: CASSLGMGSGRVEQYF. Here the CDR3 DNA reads TGTGCCAGCAGCTTAGGAATGGGTAGCGGGAGAGTCGAGCAGTACTTC.

The J gene is TRBJ2-1, the V gene TRBV5-4; D perhaps matches TRBD2 (6 bases). V gave up 3 bases and J gave up 14 bases, with 15 bases separating them. CDR1 is SGHNT and CDR2 is YYREEE in the germline V gene (reference sequence). The CDR3 runs to 12 residues. Written as DNA, the CDR3 is TGTGCCAGCAGCTCCGCGTCCCCGGGGGAGTTCTTC. Its translation is CASSSASPGEFF.

The chain employs TRBV4-3 and TRBJ1-5; D ambiguous. Germline V lookup: CDR1 LGHNA, CDR2 YSLEER. This CDR3 is 13 amino acids long. Trimming took 0 bases from V and 9 from J, leaving 9 bases between them. The CDR3 DNA sequence: TGCGCCAGCAGCCAAGATCCGGGTAGGCCCCAGCATTTT. This sequence encodes CASSQDPGRPQHF.

The gene calls are TRBV11-2 and TRBJ1-2; 11 bases align to TRBD1. Germline V gene lookup returns CDR1 SGHAT and CDR2 FQNNGV. The CDR3 runs 15 residues. The trim removed 3 bases at V and 9 bases at J, leaving 9 bases unmatched. Here the CDR3 DNA reads TGTGCCAGCAGCTTGGACAGGGGGCGGATGGAGCGCTACACCTTC. Residues: CASSLDRGRMERYTF. The full variable domain, completed using reference TRBV11-2 and TRBJ1-2, is EAGVAQSPRYKIIEKRQSVAFWCNPISGHATLYWYQQILGQGPKLLIQFQNNGVVDDSQLPKDRFSAERLKGVDSTLKIQPAKLEDSAVYLCASSLDRGRMERYTFGSGTRLTVV.

V usage is TRBV15 and J usage is TRBJ2-3, with 7 bases lining up with TRBD2. Germline V gene data show CDR1 as LNHNV and CDR2 as YYDKDF (reference sequence). Trimming cost V 8 bases and J 1 base; bases outside gene matches: 6. The length of the CDR3 is 14 residues. CDR3 region: CATYGGMGTDTQYF. The CDR3 coding sequence is TGTGCCACCTACGGGGGGATGGGCACAGATACGCAGTATTTT.

The rearrangement joins TRBV5-3 to TRBJ1-4; 9 bases align to TRBD1. TRBV5-3 is marked as an open reading frame, function uncertain. The CDR3 covers 14 residues. V was pared by 4 bases and J by 7 bases, with 5 bases of the junction left unmatched. The CDR3 reads CARSNGGQGEKLFF. The CDR3 nucleotides are TGTGCCAGAAGCAATGGGGGACAGGGTGAAAAACTGTTTTTT.

This rearrangement joins TRBV15 to TRBJ2-7, with D unresolved. The CDR3 is made up of 13 amino acids. Between the trimmed V and J ends, which lost 5 bases and 6 bases, there was a span of 14 bases. Germline-derived CDR1 and CDR2 are LNHNV and YYDKDF (reference sequence). Here the CDR3 reads CATSPGRLSEQYF. Written as DNA, the CDR3 is TGTGCCACCAGCCCAGGTAGGCTAAGCGAGCAGTACTTC.